This T cell receptor (beta chain) was sequenced for a study of cytomegalovirus exposure and HLA in healthy donors. Study observations and caveats: Owing to their indistinguishability, certain V segments, notably TRBV6-2 and TRBV6-3, were excluded.

The PCR made use of 60 Vbeta and 13 Jbeta primers. Profiled with immunoSEQ multiplex PCR; TCRdb holds only in-frame clones, not every one. Of about 200,000 clones listed, approximately 79% are singletons. Germline-derived CDR1 and CDR2 are SGHAT and FQNNGV. The CDR3 sequence is 18 residues long. Germline trimming cut 1 base from V and 1 base from J; bases unmatched to any gene: 6. This clone was counted once. Antigen specificity is unknown. Material: PBMCs. J is TRBJ2-2 and V is TRBV11-2; TRBD2 agrees at 10 bases. This receptor was identified in a girl aged 5-17 years in good health and CMV-seropositive. The CDR3 sequence: CASSLVWLAGENTGELFF. The CDR3 region has the DNA TGTGCCAGCAGCTTAGTTTGGCTAGCGGGGGAGAACACCGGGGAGCTGTTTTTT.